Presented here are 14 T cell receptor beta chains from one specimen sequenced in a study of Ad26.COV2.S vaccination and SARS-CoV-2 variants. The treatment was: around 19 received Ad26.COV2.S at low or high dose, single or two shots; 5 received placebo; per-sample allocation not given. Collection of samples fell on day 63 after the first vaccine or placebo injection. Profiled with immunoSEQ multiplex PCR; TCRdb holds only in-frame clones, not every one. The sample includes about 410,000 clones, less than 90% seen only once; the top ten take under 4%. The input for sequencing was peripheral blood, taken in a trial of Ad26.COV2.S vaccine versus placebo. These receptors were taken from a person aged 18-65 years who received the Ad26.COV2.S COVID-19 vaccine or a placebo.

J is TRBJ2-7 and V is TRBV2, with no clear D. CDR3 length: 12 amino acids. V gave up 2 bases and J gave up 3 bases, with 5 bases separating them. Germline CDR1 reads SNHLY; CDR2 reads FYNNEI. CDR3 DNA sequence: TGTGCCAGCAGTGAACAGCTCTACGAGCAGTACTTC. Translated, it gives CASSEQLYEQYF.

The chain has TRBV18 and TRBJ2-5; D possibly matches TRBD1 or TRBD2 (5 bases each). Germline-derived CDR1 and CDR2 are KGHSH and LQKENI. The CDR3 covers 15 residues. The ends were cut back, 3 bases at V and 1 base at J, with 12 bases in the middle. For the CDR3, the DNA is TGTGCCAGCTCACCCCCGGGAAGGGGCCAAGAGACCCAGTACTTC. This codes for CASSPPGRGQETQYF.

CDR3 in DNA: TGTGCCAGCAGTTACTTCGTTAGAAATTCACCCCTCCACTTT. Translation gives CASSYFVRNSPLHF. This chain uses TRBV6-5 with TRBJ1-6, with D hard to call. Germline CDR1 and CDR2: MNHEY and SVGAGI. The CDR3 has 14 residues. With 1 base removed from V and 7 bases from J, the gap between germline ends came to 8 bases.

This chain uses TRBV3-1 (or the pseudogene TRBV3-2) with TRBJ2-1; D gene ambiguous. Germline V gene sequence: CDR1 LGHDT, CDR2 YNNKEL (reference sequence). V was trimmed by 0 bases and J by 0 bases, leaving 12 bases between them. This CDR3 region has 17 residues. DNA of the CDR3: TGTGCCAGCAGCCAAGATCTTGACATTTTCTCCTACAATGAGCAGTTCTTC. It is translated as CASSQDLDIFSYNEQFF.

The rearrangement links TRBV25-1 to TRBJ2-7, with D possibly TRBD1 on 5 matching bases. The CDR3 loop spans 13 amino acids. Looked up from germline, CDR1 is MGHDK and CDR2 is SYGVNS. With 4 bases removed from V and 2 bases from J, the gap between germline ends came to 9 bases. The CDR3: CASSVTGTYEQYF. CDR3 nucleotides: TGTGCCAGCAGTGTTACAGGTACCTACGAGCAGTACTTC.

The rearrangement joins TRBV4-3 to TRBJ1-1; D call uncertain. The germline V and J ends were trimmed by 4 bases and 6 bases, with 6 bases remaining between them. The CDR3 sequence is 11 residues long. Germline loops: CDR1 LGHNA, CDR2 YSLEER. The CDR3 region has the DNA TGCGCCAGCAGCCTTGGCGCTGAAGCTTTCTTT. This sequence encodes CASSLGAEAFF.

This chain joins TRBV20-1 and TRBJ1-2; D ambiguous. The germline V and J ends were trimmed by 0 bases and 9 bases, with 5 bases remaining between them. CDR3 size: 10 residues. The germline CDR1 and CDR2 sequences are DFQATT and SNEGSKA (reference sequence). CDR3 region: CSARDKSYTF. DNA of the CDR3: TGCAGTGCTAGAGATAAGAGCTACACCTTC.

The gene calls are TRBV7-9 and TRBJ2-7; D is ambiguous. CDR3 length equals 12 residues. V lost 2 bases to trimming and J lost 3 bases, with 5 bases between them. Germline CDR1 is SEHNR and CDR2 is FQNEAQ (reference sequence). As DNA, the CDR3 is TGTGCCAGCAGCTTAATCTACTACGAGCAGTACTTC. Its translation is CASSLIYYEQYF.

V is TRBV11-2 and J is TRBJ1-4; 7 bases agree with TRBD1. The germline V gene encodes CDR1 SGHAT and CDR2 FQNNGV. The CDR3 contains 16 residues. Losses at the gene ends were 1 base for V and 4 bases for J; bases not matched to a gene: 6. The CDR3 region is CASSLAGGWNNEKLFF. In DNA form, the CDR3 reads TGTGCCAGCAGCTTAGCAGGGGGGTGGAATAATGAAAAACTGTTTTTT.

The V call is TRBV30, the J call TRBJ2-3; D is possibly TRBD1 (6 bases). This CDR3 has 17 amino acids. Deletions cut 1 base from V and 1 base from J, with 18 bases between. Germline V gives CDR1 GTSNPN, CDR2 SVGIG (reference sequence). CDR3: CAWSEGRKAGGTDTQYF. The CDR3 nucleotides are TGTGCCTGGAGTGAAGGTAGAAAGGCAGGGGGCACAGATACGCAGTATTTT.

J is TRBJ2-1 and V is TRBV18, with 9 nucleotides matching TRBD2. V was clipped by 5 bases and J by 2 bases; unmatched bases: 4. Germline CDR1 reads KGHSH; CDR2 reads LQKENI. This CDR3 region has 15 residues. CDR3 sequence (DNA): TGTGCCAGCTCATTTAGCGGGGGTCCCTACAATGAGCAGTTCTTC. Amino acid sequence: CASSFSGGPYNEQFF.

CDR3: CASSYKSKGTEAFF. The CDR3 bases are TGTGCCAGCAGTTACAAATCCAAGGGCACTGAAGCTTTCTTT. The J gene is TRBJ1-1, the V gene TRBV6-5; D not resolved. Deletions cut 2 bases from V and 4 bases from J, with 11 bases between. This CDR3 comprises 14 residues. Germline V gene data show CDR1 as MNHEY and CDR2 as SVGAGI.

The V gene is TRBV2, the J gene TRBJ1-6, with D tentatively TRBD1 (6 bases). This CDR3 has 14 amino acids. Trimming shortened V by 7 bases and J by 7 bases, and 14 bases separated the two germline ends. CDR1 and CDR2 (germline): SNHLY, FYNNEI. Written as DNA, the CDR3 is TGTGCCAGCAACCCACGAGGGGGGAATTCACCCCTCCACTTT. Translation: CASNPRGGNSPLHF.

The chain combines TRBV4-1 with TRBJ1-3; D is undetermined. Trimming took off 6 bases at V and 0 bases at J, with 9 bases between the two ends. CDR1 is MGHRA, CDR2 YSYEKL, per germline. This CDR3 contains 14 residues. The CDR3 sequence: CASSPSYSGNTIYF. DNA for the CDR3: TGCGCCAGCAGTCCGTCCTACTCTGGAAACACCATATATTTT.